A few counts support the clone carrying this TCR beta chain. The data stem from a study of CD8+ T cells in alopecia areata. RNA extraction was followed by reverse transcription into cDNA, which acted as the sequencing template. Only in-frame clones appear in the TCRdb table, and some are missing; sequencing was by immunoSEQ multiplex PCR. The repertoire holds about 23,000 clones, roughly 52% seen once, with approximately 31% in the top ten. V lost 5 bases, J lost 6 bases, and 9 bases lay in between. Germline CDR1 SGHTA, CDR2 FQGNSA. The CDR3 sequence is 12 residues long. The specimen was NKG2D-high CD8+ T cells sorted from blood. This TCR was sampled from a human donor with alopecia areata. The gene calls are TRBV7-2 and TRBJ2-3; D is undetermined. The DNA of the CDR3 is TGTGCCAGCAGCCCACGCTATGATACGCAGTATTTT. This encodes CASSPRYDTQYF.